The T cell receptor beta chain under discussion was sequenced for a study of regulatory dendritic cells for organ transplantation (TCRdb year 2017). Notes on the research overall: The TCRbeta repertoires of sorted naive and memory CD4+ and CD8+ T cells were sequenced before and after allostimulation with regulatory or mature dendritic cells.

A multiplexed two-step PCR with Vbeta-specific forward primers and Jbeta-specific reverse primers was used to amplify the TCRbeta CDR3 regions. The TCRbeta libraries were sequenced on an Illumina instrument via the immunoSEQ service. The study's processing was this. IMGT annotation was used to assign V, D and J genes, and synthetic CDR3 analogues were used to correct counts for multiplex PCR bias. In the immunoSEQ Analyzer, repertoire clonality was calculated as one minus the normalized Shannon entropy. Clonal expansion was defined using Fisher's exact test with Benjamini-Hochberg false discovery rate control and a two-tailed threshold of P<0.01. TCRdb mirrors the immuneACCESS table, restricted to in-frame sequences. Some clones are absent from its copies; in checked studies, under half trace to an unresolved V gene, and the reason for the others is unknown. Clone size and the V and J calls come from that table; the DNA yielded D and trimming. Counted in this sample were nearly 30,000 clones; 60% to 80% of them appeared once. Roughly 2.2% of the sample comes from the top ten.

What the study reported, not specific to this receptor: Sequencing was done in only a couple of subjects, and the authors reported considerable heterogeneity between individuals in the alloreactive memory CD8+ T cell pool. Expansion of memory CD8+ clones was induced by allostimulation in both subjects, but more limited expansion appeared to be induced by regulatory dendritic cells than by mature dendritic cells. Among the resting subsets, memory CD8+ T cells contained the most alloreactive TCR clonotypes. Naive CD4+ and CD8+ T cells showed highly diverse repertoires, whereas memory cells were less diverse and memory CD8+ cells were the most oligoclonal.

Naive T cells were sorted as CD45RA+ and memory T cells as CD45RO+ CD4+ or CD8+ cells by FACS. The T cells used for TCR sequencing were obtained from a couple of healthy control subjects. For the mixed lymphocyte reactions, sorted T cell subsets left unstimulated acted as baseline controls. Genomic DNA was extracted with the Qiagen DNeasy Blood & Tissue Kit. About this clone itself: Its target antigen remains unknown. No qualities accompany the bases; no much larger clone lies one base away.

The TCR sequence derives from a human donor in good health. The sample taken for sequencing was memory CD4+ T cells from blood. Per the publication, the cell subset or site label means: CD45RO+ memory T cells.

The CDR3 reads as follows: CASSRTSGDNEQFF. The DNA sequence is given as TGTGCCTCAAGTCGGACTAGCGGTGACAATGAGCAGTTCTTC. The chain is made from TRBV19 and TRBJ2-1, and 10 junction bases match TRBD2. According to the germline V gene (reference sequence), CDR1 reads LNHDA and CDR2 reads SQIVND. From the cysteine up to the phenylalanine, the CDR3 has a length of 14 residues. Just the 42-base CDR3 DNA is kept, in frame starting at base 1. Here V drops 11 bases and J drops 5 bases, and the junction holds 9 bases not matched to any gene.